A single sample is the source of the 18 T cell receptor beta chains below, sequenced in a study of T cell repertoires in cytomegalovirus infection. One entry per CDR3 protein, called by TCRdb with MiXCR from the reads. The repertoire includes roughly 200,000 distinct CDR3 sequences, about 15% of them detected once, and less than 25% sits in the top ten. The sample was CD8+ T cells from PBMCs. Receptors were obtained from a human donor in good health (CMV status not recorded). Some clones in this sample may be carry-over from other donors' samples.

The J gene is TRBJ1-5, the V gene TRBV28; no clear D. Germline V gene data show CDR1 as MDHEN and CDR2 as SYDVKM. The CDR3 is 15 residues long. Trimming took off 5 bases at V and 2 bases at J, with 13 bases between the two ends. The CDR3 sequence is CASSRPTEGNQPQHF. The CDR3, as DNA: TGTGCCAGCAGTCGACCAACCGAGGGCAATCAGCCCCAGCATTTT.

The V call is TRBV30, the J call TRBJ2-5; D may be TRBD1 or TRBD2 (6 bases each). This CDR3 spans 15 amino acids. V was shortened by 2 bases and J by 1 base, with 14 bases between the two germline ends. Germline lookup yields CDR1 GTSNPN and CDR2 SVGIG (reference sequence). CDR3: CAWSFTGGSQETQYF. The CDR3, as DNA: TGTGCCTGGAGTTTTACCGGGGGCAGCCAAGAGACCCAGTACTTC.

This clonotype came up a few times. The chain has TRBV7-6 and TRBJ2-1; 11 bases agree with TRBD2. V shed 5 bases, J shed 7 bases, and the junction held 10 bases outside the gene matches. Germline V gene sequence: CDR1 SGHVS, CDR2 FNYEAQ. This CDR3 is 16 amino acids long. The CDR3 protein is CASSGPSLAGGNEQFF. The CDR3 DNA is TGTGCCAGCAGCGGACCCAGTCTAGCGGGGGGAAATGAGCAGTTCTTC.

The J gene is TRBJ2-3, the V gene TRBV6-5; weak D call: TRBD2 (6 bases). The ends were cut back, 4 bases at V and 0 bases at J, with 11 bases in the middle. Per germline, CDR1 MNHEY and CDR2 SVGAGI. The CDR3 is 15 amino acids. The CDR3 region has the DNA TGTGCCAGCAGTTCCACACTAGCCAGCACAGATACGCAGTATTTT. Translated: CASSSTLASTDTQYF.

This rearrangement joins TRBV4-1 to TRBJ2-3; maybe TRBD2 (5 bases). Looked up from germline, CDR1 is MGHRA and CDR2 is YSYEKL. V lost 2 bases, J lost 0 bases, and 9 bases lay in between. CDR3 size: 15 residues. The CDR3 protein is CASSQSRTSTDTQYF. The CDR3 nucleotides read TGCGCCAGCAGCCAATCCAGGACTAGCACAGATACGCAGTATTTT.

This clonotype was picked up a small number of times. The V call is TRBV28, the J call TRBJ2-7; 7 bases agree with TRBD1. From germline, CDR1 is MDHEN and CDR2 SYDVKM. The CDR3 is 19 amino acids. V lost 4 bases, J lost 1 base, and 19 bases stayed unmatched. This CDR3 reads CASSSVPTGIRLLSYEQYF. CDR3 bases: TGTGCCAGCAGTTCAGTCCCGACAGGGATTCGACTTCTATCCTACGAGCAGTACTTC.

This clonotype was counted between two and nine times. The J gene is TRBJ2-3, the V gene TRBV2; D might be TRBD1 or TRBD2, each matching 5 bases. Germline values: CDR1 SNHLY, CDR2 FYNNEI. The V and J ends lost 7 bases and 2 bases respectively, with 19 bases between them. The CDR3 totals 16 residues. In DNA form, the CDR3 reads TGTGCCAGCAATTTGGACCGGGACGCCACCACAGATACGCAGTATTTT. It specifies CASNLDRDATTDTQYF.

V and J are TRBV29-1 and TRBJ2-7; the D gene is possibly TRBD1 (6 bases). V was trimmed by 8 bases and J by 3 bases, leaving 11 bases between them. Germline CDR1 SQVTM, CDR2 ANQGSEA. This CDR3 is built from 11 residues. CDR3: CSSRTDYEQYF. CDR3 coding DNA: TGCAGCTCGCGGACAGACTACGAGCAGTACTTC.

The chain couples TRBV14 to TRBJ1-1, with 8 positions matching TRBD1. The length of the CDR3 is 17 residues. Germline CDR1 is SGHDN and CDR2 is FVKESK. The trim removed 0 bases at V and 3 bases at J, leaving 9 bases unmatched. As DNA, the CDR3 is TGTGCCAGCAGCCAAGACGGCAGGGGGCTAATGTACACTGAAGCTTTCTTT. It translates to CASSQDGRGLMYTEAFF.

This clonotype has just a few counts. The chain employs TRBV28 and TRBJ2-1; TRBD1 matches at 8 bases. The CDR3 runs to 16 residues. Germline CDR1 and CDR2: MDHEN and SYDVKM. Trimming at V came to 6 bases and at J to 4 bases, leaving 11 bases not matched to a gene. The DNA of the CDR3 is TGTGCCAGCAGCCCACCTATAACAGGGGGATACAATGAGCAGTTCTTC. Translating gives CASSPPITGGYNEQFF.

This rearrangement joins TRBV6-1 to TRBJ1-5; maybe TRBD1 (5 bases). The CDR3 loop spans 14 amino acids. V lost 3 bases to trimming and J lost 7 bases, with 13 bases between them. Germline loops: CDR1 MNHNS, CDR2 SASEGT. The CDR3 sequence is CASSDLGAGQPQHF. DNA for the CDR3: TGTGCCAGCAGTGATCTAGGGGCAGGACAGCCCCAGCATTTT.

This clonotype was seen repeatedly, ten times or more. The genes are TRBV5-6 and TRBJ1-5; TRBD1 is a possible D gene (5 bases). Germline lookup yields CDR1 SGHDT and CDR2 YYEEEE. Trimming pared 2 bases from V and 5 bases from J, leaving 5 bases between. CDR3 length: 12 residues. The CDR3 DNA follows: TGTGCCAGCAGCTTAGGGGATCAGCCCCAGCATTTT. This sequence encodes CASSLGDQPQHF.

The CDR3: CASSQFGGNEQFF. The CDR3 bases are TGCGCCAGCAGCCAATTCGGGGGCAATGAGCAGTTCTTC. The chain is built from TRBV4-1 and TRBJ2-1, with D possibly TRBD2 on 6 matching bases. The length of the CDR3 is 13 residues. From germline, CDR1 is MGHRA and CDR2 YSYEKL. Between the trimmed V and J ends, which lost 2 bases and 6 bases, there was a span of 8 bases.

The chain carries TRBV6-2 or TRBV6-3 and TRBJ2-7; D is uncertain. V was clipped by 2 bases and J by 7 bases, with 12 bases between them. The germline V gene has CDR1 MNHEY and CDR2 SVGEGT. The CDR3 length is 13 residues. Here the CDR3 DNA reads TGTGCCAGCAGTTACCTGCGACCTGTGGAGCAGTACTTC. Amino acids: CASSYLRPVEQYF.

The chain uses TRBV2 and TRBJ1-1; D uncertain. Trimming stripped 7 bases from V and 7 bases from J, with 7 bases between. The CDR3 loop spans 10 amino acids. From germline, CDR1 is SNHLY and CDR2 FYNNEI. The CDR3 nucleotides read TGTGCCAGCATTTACAGTGAAGCTTTCTTT. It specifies CASIYSEAFF.

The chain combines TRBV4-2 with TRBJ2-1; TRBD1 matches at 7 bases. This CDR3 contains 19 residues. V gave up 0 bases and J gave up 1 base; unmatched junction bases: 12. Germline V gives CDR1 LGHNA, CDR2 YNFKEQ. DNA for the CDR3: TGTGCCAGCAGCCAAGAGGGTATCGAACAGGGGCCATCCTACAATGAGCAGTTCTTC. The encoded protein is CASSQEGIEQGPSYNEQFF.

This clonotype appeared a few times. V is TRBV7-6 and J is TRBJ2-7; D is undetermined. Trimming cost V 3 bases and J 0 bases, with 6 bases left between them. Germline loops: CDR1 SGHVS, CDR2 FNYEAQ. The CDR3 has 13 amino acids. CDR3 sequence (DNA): TGTGCCAGCAGCTTCCACACCTCCTACGAGCAGTACTTC. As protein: CASSFHTSYEQYF.

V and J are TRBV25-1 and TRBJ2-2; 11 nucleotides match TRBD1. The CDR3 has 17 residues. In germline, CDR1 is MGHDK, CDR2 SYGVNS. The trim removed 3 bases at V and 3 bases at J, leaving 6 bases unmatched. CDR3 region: CASSDSDRGLHTGELFF. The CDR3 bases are TGTGCCAGCAGTGATTCGGACAGGGGGCTTCACACCGGGGAGCTGTTTTTT.